A single sample gave rise to the 30 T cell receptor beta chains below, sequenced in a study of CD8 T cells in ankylosing spondylitis. Study-wide points: A TCR beta motif made of eight highly homologous variants seemed typical of ankylosing spondylitis blood.

Their antigens remain unidentified. TCRdb ran MiXCR on the 5' RACE reads and lists one entry per CDR3 protein. This sample has about 130,000 distinct CDR3 sequences, with roughly a sixth found just once. Sequenced material: blood, either unsorted or a sorted T cell fraction (not recorded which). These TCRs come from a male donor with ankylosing spondylitis.

This clonotype has just a few counts. V gene TRBV19 combines with J gene TRBJ2-3; tentatively, D is TRBD2 (6 bases). V gave up 3 bases and J gave up 2 bases, with 9 bases separating them. CDR3 length: 14 residues. Germline CDR1 LNHDA, CDR2 SQIVND (reference sequence). CDR3 residues: CASSIAGFTDTQYF. CDR3 in DNA: TGTGCCAGTAGTATTGCGGGATTCACAGATACGCAGTATTTT.

Only a few counts were recorded for this clonotype. The chain recombines TRBV29-1 with TRBJ2-7, with 7 bases fitting TRBD1. From germline, CDR1 is SQVTM and CDR2 ANQGSEA. The CDR3 runs to 15 residues. V lost 0 bases, J lost 3 bases, and 8 bases stayed unmatched. The CDR3 DNA reads as TGCAGCGTTGAAGATGGTTGGACAGGCAACTACGAGCAGTACTTC. Amino acid sequence: CSVEDGWTGNYEQYF.

This clonotype occurred a few times. This chain joins TRBV5-1 and TRBJ2-2; the D is unclear. With 0 bases removed from V and 4 bases from J, the gap between germline ends came to 10 bases. Per the germline V gene, CDR1 is SGHRS and CDR2 is YFSETQ. CDR3 size: 15 residues. CDR3 in DNA: TGCGCCAGCAGCTTGGGCCTTGGCCTCACCGGGGAGCTGTTTTTT. This gives the protein CASSLGLGLTGELFF.

The chain combines TRBV12-3 or TRBV12-4 with TRBJ2-3, with D maybe TRBD2 (5 bases). CDR3 length equals 14 residues. V was pared by 3 bases and J by 6 bases, with 13 bases between. For the CDR3, the DNA is TGTGCCAGCAGTTTGGGTAGCGCCGGGGATACGCAGTATTTT. This translates into CASSLGSAGDTQYF.

The rearrangement joins TRBV13 to TRBJ2-1; 10 bases match TRBD2. CDR1 is PRHDT and CDR2 is FYEKMQ in the germline V gene (reference sequence). Trimming took 3 bases from V and 5 from J; bases not matched to a gene: 7. The CDR3 extends over 16 amino acids. The CDR3 here is CASSLGLAREDNEQFF. DNA for the CDR3: TGTGCCAGCAGCTTGGGACTAGCGAGGGAGGACAATGAGCAGTTCTTC.

The chain employs TRBV20-1 and TRBJ2-7; 8 bases align to TRBD2. CDR1 is DFQATT and CDR2 is SNEGSKA in the germline V gene (reference sequence). Germline trimming cut 2 bases from V and 3 bases from J; bases unmatched to any gene: 3. The CDR3 length is 13 residues. CDR3 nucleotide sequence: TGCAGTGCTAGAAGCCTAGCGGGCTACGAGCAGTACTTC. Amino acids: CSARSLAGYEQYF.

This clonotype appeared a few times. The chain is built from TRBV9 and TRBJ1-4; D unclear. Germline V gene lookup returns CDR1 SGDLS and CDR2 YYNGEE. CDR3 length: 14 residues. The V end was cut by 0 bases, the J end by 8 bases, with 11 bases between. The CDR3 DNA reads as TGTGCCAGCAGCGTAGGTCTATTAAGAGAAAAACTGTTTTTT. It specifies CASSVGLLREKLFF. The full variable domain, completed using reference TRBV9 and TRBJ1-4, is DSGVTQTPKHLITATGQRVTLRCSPRSGDLSVYWYQQSLDQGLQFLIQYYNGEERAKGNILERFSAQQFPDLHSELNLSSLELGDSALYFCASSVGLLREKLFFGSGTQLSVL.

This clonotype was picked up a small number of times. The rearrangement links TRBV5-5 to TRBJ2-3; 8 bases agree with TRBD2. The germline CDR1 and CDR2 sequences are SGHKS and YYEKEE (reference sequence). This CDR3 spans 15 amino acids. The V segment lost 3 bases and the J segment 0 bases; nucleotides outside the gene matches: 3. CDR3 DNA: TGTGCCAGCAGCTGGACTAGCTCTAGCACAGATACGCAGTATTTT. It encodes CASSWTSSSTDTQYF.

In its sample, this clonotype was seen a few times. The chain uses TRBV30 and TRBJ2-7; a weak D match, TRBD2 (5 bases). Germline V gives CDR1 GTSNPN, CDR2 SVGIG (reference sequence). This CDR3 spans 12 amino acids. V lost 4 bases, J lost 3 bases, and 10 bases lay in between. The CDR3, as DNA: TGTGCCTGGATTACCGGACTCTACGAGCAGTACTTC. It encodes CAWITGLYEQYF.

In this sample, this clonotype turned up a few times. The chain couples TRBV7-8 to TRBJ2-3; TRBD1 is a possible D gene (5 bases). Germline loops: CDR1 SGHVS, CDR2 FQNEAQ. V was cut by 5 bases and J by 2 bases, with 20 bases left in between. The length of the CDR3 is 17 residues. The CDR3 spells CASSPPPQGTITDTQYF. The CDR3 coding sequence is TGTGCCAGCAGCCCTCCCCCGCAGGGCACAATCACAGATACGCAGTATTTT. Drawing the rest from reference TRBV7-8 and TRBJ2-3, the complete variable domain is GAGVSQSPRYKVAKRGQDVALRCDPISGHVSLFWYQQALGQGPEFLTYFQNEAQLDKSGLPSDRFFAERPEGSVSTLKIQRTQQEDSAVYLCASSPPPQGTITDTQYFGPGTRLTVL.

The chain is built from TRBV12-5 and TRBJ2-3; D tentatively reads TRBD1 or TRBD2 (5 bases each). The ends were cut back, 4 bases at V and 3 bases at J, with 8 bases in the middle. Germline CDR1 and CDR2: LGHNT and FRNRAP. This CDR3 contains 13 residues. CDR3: CASGSWGTDTQYF. In DNA, the CDR3 is TGTGCTAGTGGTTCTTGGGGGACAGATACGCAGTATTTT.

This clonotype was detected only a few times. This chain uses TRBV27 with TRBJ1-2; D not resolved. Trimming left V 5 bases short and J 7 bases short, with 20 bases between. The CDR3 contains 15 residues. Germline CDR1 MNHEY, CDR2 SMNVEV (reference sequence). CDR3 sequence (DNA): TGTGCCAGCAGTCCCCCGGGCCCAAACTCGGGTGGCTACACCTTC. Residues: CASSPPGPNSGGYTF.

The chain is built from TRBV20-1 and TRBJ2-3, with D perhaps TRBD2 (5 bases). The V gene lost 3 bases and the J gene lost 4 bases, with 14 bases spanning the gap. Germline V gives CDR1 DFQATT, CDR2 SNEGSKA (reference sequence). This CDR3 is 14 amino acids long. This CDR3 is CSARRVQSADTQYF. CDR3 DNA: TGCAGTGCTAGGAGGGTACAGAGCGCAGATACGCAGTATTTT.

Many counts were recorded for this clonotype. V is TRBV29-1 and J is TRBJ2-5, with D possibly being TRBD2 (7 bases). This CDR3 region has 13 residues. Deletions cut 7 bases from V and 4 bases from J, with 16 bases between. Germline values: CDR1 SQVTM, CDR2 ANQGSEA. For the CDR3, the DNA is TGCAGCGCCCGAGGGGGGGAGGGAGAGACCCAGTACTTC. It encodes CSARGGEGETQYF.

This clonotype was observed a few times. The V call is TRBV20-1, the J call TRBJ2-7, with D possibly matching TRBD1 (6 bases). CDR3 length: 14 residues. Trimming took 5 bases from V and 2 from J, leaving 16 bases between them. CDR1 is DFQATT, CDR2 SNEGSKA, per germline (reference sequence). CDR3 sequence (DNA): TGCAGTGCTCAAGGGACACAAAAGGCCTACGAGCAGTACTTC. It yields the protein CSAQGTQKAYEQYF.

V and J are TRBV12-3 or TRBV12-4 and TRBJ2-2, with D perhaps matching TRBD2 (5 bases). This CDR3 is built from 17 residues. Trimming removed 2 bases at V and 5 bases at J, with 18 bases between. CDR3 in amino acids: CASSLPPRLRETGELFF. The CDR3 bases are TGTGCCAGCAGTTTACCCCCCAGACTTCGGGAAACCGGGGAGCTGTTTTTT.

This clonotype turned up a few times. The V call is TRBV7-9, the J call TRBJ2-3, with 8 bases lining up with TRBD2. CDR1 is SEHNR, CDR2 FQNEAQ, per germline (reference sequence). This CDR3 comprises 16 residues. V was clipped by 5 bases and J by 0 bases; unmatched bases: 7. The DNA for the CDR3 is TGTGCCAGCAGCCCCCCGGCTAGCGGGAGCACAGATACGCAGTATTTT. Translated, it gives CASSPPASGSTDTQYF.

The V gene is TRBV11-2, the J gene TRBJ2-5; D remains unclear. CDR3 length: 14 amino acids. Germline-derived CDR1 and CDR2 are SGHAT and FQNNGV. Trimming pared 1 base from V and 7 bases from J, leaving 13 bases between. The CDR3 loop reads CASSLGPEVWTQYF. CDR3 DNA sequence: TGTGCCAGCAGCTTAGGACCCGAGGTTTGGACCCAGTACTTC.

This clonotype was picked up many times. The V gene is TRBV25-1, the J gene TRBJ2-1; unclear D gene. Germline CDR1 reads MGHDK; CDR2 reads SYGVNS. Trimming pared 3 bases from V and 2 bases from J, leaving 11 bases between. The CDR3 loop spans 15 amino acids. The CDR3 spells CASSDQDFPYNEQFF. DNA for the CDR3: TGTGCCAGCAGTGACCAGGATTTTCCCTACAATGAGCAGTTCTTC.

This sequence joins TRBV27 and TRBJ2-7, with TRBD1 identical over 8 bases. Germline lookup yields CDR1 MNHEY and CDR2 SMNVEV (reference sequence). The ends lost 6 bases at V and 6 bases at J; junction bases unmatched: 4. This CDR3 has 12 residues. CDR3 amino acids: CASRSDRGEQYF. CDR3 in DNA: TGTGCCAGCAGATCTGACAGGGGCGAGCAGTACTTC.

The chain has TRBV5-5 and TRBJ2-7; no clear D gene. Germline values: CDR1 SGHKS, CDR2 YYEKEE (reference sequence). The CDR3 has 16 amino acids. Trimming cost V 5 bases and J 0 bases, with 18 bases left between them. CDR3 amino acids: CASSFVNGPGSYEQYF. As DNA, the CDR3 is TGTGCCAGCAGTTTTGTAAATGGACCTGGCTCCTACGAGCAGTACTTC.

This clonotype was seen more than once but under ten times. This rearrangement joins TRBV28 to TRBJ2-1; the match to TRBD2 covers 7 bases. V gave up 3 bases and J gave up 8 bases; unmatched junction bases: 7. The CDR3 runs 14 residues. Germline-derived CDR1 and CDR2 are MDHEN and SYDVKM. The CDR3 DNA follows: TGTGCCAGCAGTTTGGGCGGGAGCGTGGATGAGCAGTTCTTC. Translated, it gives CASSLGGSVDEQFF.

This clonotype showed up just a few times. J is TRBJ1-2 and V is TRBV28; 8 positions agree with TRBD1. Germline CDR1 MDHEN, CDR2 SYDVKM. The CDR3 has 15 amino acids. J was trimmed by 6 bases and V by 5 bases; bases with no gene match: 11. The CDR3 DNA follows: TGTGCCAGCAGTATCCCCAGGGGGCGGGAAAATGGCTACACCTTC. Its translation: CASSIPRGRENGYTF.

The chain has TRBV20-1 and TRBJ2-7, with D tentatively TRBD1 or TRBD2 (5 bases each). Trimming took 6 bases from V and 3 from J, leaving 18 bases between them. Germline V gives CDR1 DFQATT, CDR2 SNEGSKA (reference sequence). The CDR3 consists of 14 residues. The CDR3 DNA is TGCAGTGCCTGGGGACCACTCGGCGGCTACGAGCAGTACTTC. This codes for CSAWGPLGGYEQYF.

In this sample, this clonotype is medium-sized. The rearrangement joins TRBV28 to TRBJ2-7; unclear D gene. CDR3 size: 12 residues. Per the germline V gene, CDR1 is MDHEN and CDR2 is SYDVKM. V was pared by 5 bases and J by 4 bases, with 9 bases between. The CDR3 is CASSIDTYEQYF. CDR3 coding DNA: TGTGCCAGCAGTATCGACACTTACGAGCAGTACTTC.

The V gene is TRBV20-1, the J gene TRBJ2-7; tentative D call: TRBD2 (6 bases). From germline, CDR1 is DFQATT and CDR2 SNEGSKA (reference sequence). Trimming cost V 6 bases and J 6 bases, with 12 bases left between them. This CDR3 is built from 11 residues. The CDR3 region has the DNA TGCAGTGCCCGGGGGATGGCCGAGCAGTACTTC. Translation gives CSARGMAEQYF.

This chain connects TRBV24-1 to TRBJ2-1, with 8 bases fitting TRBD1. Germline lookup yields CDR1 KGHDR and CDR2 SFDVKD. The CDR3 spans 15 residues. V was clipped by 7 bases and J by 2 bases; unmatched bases: 6. The chain's CDR3 is CATRPTGDTYNEQFF. Written as DNA, the CDR3 is TGTGCCACCAGGCCGACAGGGGATACCTACAATGAGCAGTTCTTC.

This clonotype was seen many times. V usage is TRBV5-1 and J usage is TRBJ1-4; TRBD1 is a possible D gene (5 bases). Germline V CDR1 and CDR2: SGHRS, YFSETQ. Deletions cut 3 bases from V and 4 bases from J, with 13 bases between. The CDR3 covers 15 residues. The CDR3 is CASSSHGGNNEKLFF. Written as DNA, the CDR3 is TGCGCCAGCAGCTCCCACGGGGGGAATAATGAAAAACTGTTTTTT.

This chain uses TRBV6-2 or TRBV6-3 with TRBJ2-5; D remains ambiguous. Trimming removed 2 bases at V and 0 bases at J, with 13 bases between. The CDR3 spans 16 residues. CDR1 is MNHEY, CDR2 SVGEGT, per germline. CDR3 nucleotide sequence: TGTGCCAGCAGTTACAAACCGGCCTCCTACCAAGAGACCCAGTACTTC. Protein product: CASSYKPASYQETQYF.

V gene TRBV27 combines with J gene TRBJ2-5; D is uncertain. Trimming took 6 bases from V and 1 from J, leaving 12 bases between them. Germline V gives CDR1 MNHEY, CDR2 SMNVEV (reference sequence). This CDR3 contains 14 residues. DNA for the CDR3: TGTGCCAGCAGCGGACCCTGGGGCCAAGAGACCCAGTACTTC. Translated, it gives CASSGPWGQETQYF.